The T cell receptor (beta chain) described here comes from a study of T cell responses to AZD1222 COVID-19 vaccine. Study-wide points: Mostly white British, mostly female donors; authors suggested clonal diversity may be underestimated. Unmutated variant regions are reportedly the target of nearly half of TCRs that are spike-specific.

Concerning this clone itself: Its antigen remains unidentified.

Produced via immunoSEQ multiplex PCR; TCRdb's table is partial and in-frame only. The sample shows 100,000 to 150,000 clones, 80% to 90% of them seen only once. This CDR3 region has 14 residues. Trimming took 5 bases from V and 3 from J; bases not matched to a gene: 2. Germline V gene lookup returns CDR1 MNHEY and CDR2 SMNVEV (reference sequence). The chain recombines TRBV27 with TRBJ2-3, with 10 bases matching TRBD1. This TCR came from an adult in good health. This specimen was peripheral blood, taken on day 0 of MenACWY control vaccination. CDR3 amino acids: CASSRQGATDTQYF. The CDR3 DNA reads TGTGCCAGCAGTCGACAGGGGGCTACAGATACGCAGTATTTT.